This T cell receptor (beta chain) was sequenced for a study of blood T cell repertoires in COVID-19. Study background: The United States, Italy and Spain supplied acute and convalescent COVID-19 samples. Sources were T cells, B-cell-depleted T cells, or PBMCs; the material itself was cDNA or gDNA.

Original methodology: Amplification from reference gene primers served as the basis for estimated nucleated cell counts. Profiled with immunoSEQ multiplex PCR; TCRdb holds only in-frame clones, not every one. V and J calls and clone size are given by that table; D and trimming were obtained from the DNA. The table lists about 170,000 clones, approximately 82% of them singletons. Germline CDR1 is KGHSH and CDR2 is LQKENI. The length of the CDR3 is 18 residues. V dropped 8 bases and J dropped 0 bases, with 20 bases sitting between them. The sample comprised peripheral blood. The V and J genes are TRBV18 and TRBJ2-6; a weak D match, TRBD1 (6 bases). The sequence came from a woman aged 80 or older with active or convalescent COVID-19. The CDR3 is CASRTQGVPSSGANVLTF. The CDR3 bases are TGTGCCAGCCGCACACAGGGTGTACCGAGCTCTGGGGCCAACGTCCTGACTTTC.